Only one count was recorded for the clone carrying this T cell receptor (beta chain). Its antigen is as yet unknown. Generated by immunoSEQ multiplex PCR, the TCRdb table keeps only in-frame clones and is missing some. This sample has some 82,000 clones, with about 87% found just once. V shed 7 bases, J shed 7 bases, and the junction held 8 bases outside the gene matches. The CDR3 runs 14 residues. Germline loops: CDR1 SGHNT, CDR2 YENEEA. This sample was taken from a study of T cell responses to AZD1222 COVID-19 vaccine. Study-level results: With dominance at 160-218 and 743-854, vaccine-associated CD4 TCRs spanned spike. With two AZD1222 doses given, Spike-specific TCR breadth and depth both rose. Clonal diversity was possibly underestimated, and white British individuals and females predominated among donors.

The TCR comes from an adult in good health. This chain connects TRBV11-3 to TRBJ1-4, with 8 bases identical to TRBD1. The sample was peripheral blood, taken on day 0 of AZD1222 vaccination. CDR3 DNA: TGTGCCAGCACCGACAGGGGAGTTGGTGAAAAACTGTTTTTT. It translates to CASTDRGVGEKLFF.